This entry lists 32 T cell receptor beta chains sequenced from one sample in a study of T cell responses to AZD1222 COVID-19 vaccine. Libraries were prepared by immunoSEQ multiplex PCR; TCRdb keeps only in-frame clonotypes and omits some of them. The top ten hold over 8.5% of the sample, which has 120,000 or so clones, approximately 90% seen once. The sequencing here drew on peripheral blood, taken on day 0 of MenACWY control vaccination. The source of these receptors is an adult in good health.

The chain employs TRBV2 and TRBJ2-5, with D tentatively TRBD1 (5 bases). Trimming took off 2 bases at V and 2 bases at J, with 6 bases between the two ends. The CDR3 sequence is 13 residues long. The germline V gene encodes CDR1 SNHLY and CDR2 FYNNEI. CDR3 in DNA: TGTGCCAGCAGTGAACAGGGACAAGAGACCCAGTACTTC. Translation: CASSEQGQETQYF.

A few counts support this clone. The chain couples TRBV7-9 to TRBJ1-2; D not resolved. With 4 bases removed from V and 7 bases from J, the gap between germline ends came to 10 bases. The CDR3 has 12 residues. The germline V gene encodes CDR1 SEHNR and CDR2 FQNEAQ (reference sequence). The CDR3, as DNA: TGTGCCAGCAGCTCCGTATCGGTTGGCTACACCTTC. Protein product: CASSSVSVGYTF. Variable domain in full (rest from reference TRBV7-9 and TRBJ1-2): DTGVSQNPRHKITKRGQNVTFRCDPISEHNRLYWYRQTLGQGPEFLTYFQNEAQLEKSRLLSDRFSAERPKGSFSTLEIQRTEQGDSAMYLCASSSVSVGYTFGSGTRLTVV.

V gene TRBV7-8 combines with J gene TRBJ2-7, with TRBD1 matching 8 bases. The CDR3 is 16 residues long. V gave up 2 bases and J gave up 3 bases; unmatched junction bases: 9. In germline, CDR1 is SGHVS, CDR2 FQNEAQ. CDR3 DNA sequence: TGTGCCAGCAGCTTATTATCAGGGACAGGCCACTACGAGCAGTACTTC. Translating it yields CASSLLSGTGHYEQYF.

The rearrangement joins TRBV6-5 to TRBJ2-3, with D uncertain. CDR3 length equals 14 residues. V lost 6 bases, J lost 3 bases, and 13 bases lay in between. Germline loops: CDR1 MNHEY, CDR2 SVGAGI. The CDR3 sequence is CASRVKGWTDTQYF. The CDR3 DNA reads TGTGCCAGCAGGGTAAAAGGGTGGACAGATACGCAGTATTTT.

This clone was observed once. The V and J genes are TRBV27 and TRBJ1-2; the D is unclear. This CDR3 is built from 13 residues. Germline V lookup: CDR1 MNHEY, CDR2 SMNVEV (reference sequence). Trimming cost V 3 bases and J 2 bases, with 7 bases left between them. The DNA for the CDR3 is TGTGCCAGCAGTTTCCGCACAAACTATGGCTACACCTTC. Translation: CASSFRTNYGYTF.

This chain uses TRBV7-9 with TRBJ2-7; 11 positions agree with TRBD2. Germline-derived CDR1 and CDR2 are SEHNR and FQNEAQ (reference sequence). The V segment lost 1 base and the J segment 6 bases; nucleotides outside the gene matches: 17. The CDR3 extends over 19 amino acids. Here the CDR3 reads CASSLVMGLADGLATEQYF. The CDR3 DNA is TGTGCCAGCAGCTTAGTCATGGGACTAGCGGACGGGCTGGCTACCGAGCAGTACTTC.

The gene calls are TRBV7-2 and TRBJ1-1, with D maybe TRBD1 (6 bases). The V and J ends lost 1 base and 0 bases respectively, with 6 bases between them. Germline values: CDR1 SGHTA, CDR2 FQGNSA. The CDR3 has 14 residues. The CDR3 sequence is CASSLGTVNTEAFF. In nucleotides, the CDR3 is TGTGCCAGCAGCTTAGGGACAGTGAACACTGAAGCTTTCTTT.

The chain links TRBV10-3 to TRBJ2-7; D might be TRBD2 (6 bases). Germline V gene sequence: CDR1 ENHRY, CDR2 SYGVKD. The V gene lost 11 bases and the J gene lost 0 bases, with 17 bases spanning the gap. The CDR3 loop spans 14 amino acids. Here the CDR3 reads CAVPLAGHSYEQYF. The CDR3 DNA follows: TGTGCCGTCCCCCTCGCGGGGCACTCCTACGAGCAGTACTTC.

This chain uses TRBV7-2 with TRBJ2-3; 7 bases fit TRBD2. Trimming at V came to 5 bases and at J to 4 bases, leaving 9 bases not matched to a gene. CDR1 and CDR2 from the germline V gene are SGHTA and FQGNSA. The CDR3 has 15 amino acids. The CDR3 is CASSPGTTTADTQYF. CDR3 in DNA: TGTGCCAGCAGCCCGGGGACTACCACGGCAGATACGCAGTATTTT.

V gene TRBV30 combines with J gene TRBJ2-7, with D perhaps TRBD2 (6 bases). The CDR3 runs 14 residues. CDR1 is GTSNPN and CDR2 is SVGIG in the germline V gene (reference sequence). Trimming stripped 1 base from V and 2 bases from J, with 12 bases between. DNA of the CDR3: TGTGCCTGGAGTGGTGGAGGGCCACCCTACGAGCAGTACTTC. Its translation is CAWSGGGPPYEQYF.

The chain has TRBV29-1 and TRBJ2-1; TRBD2 matches at 12 bases. The CDR3 length is 14 residues. Germline CDR1 reads SQVTM; CDR2 reads ANQGSEA. V dropped 6 bases and J dropped 9; count of bases not matched to a gene: 9. The chain's CDR3 is CSVPGTSGFTEQFF. Written as DNA, the CDR3 is TGCAGCGTCCCCGGGACTAGCGGGTTCACTGAGCAGTTCTTC.

The V and J genes are TRBV5-8 and TRBJ2-3; D is ambiguous. Per germline, CDR1 SGHTS and CDR2 YDEGEE. The CDR3 length is 17 residues. The V end was cut by 7 bases, the J end by 1 base, with 22 bases between. The CDR3 DNA reads as TGTGCCAGCCCCGGCTCCCGACTGGGGTCCCGCACAGATACGCAGTATTTT. Translating gives CASPGSRLGSRTDTQYF.

This chain links TRBV5-4 with TRBJ2-4, with a weak D call TRBD1 (6 bases). The CDR3 consists of 15 residues. From germline, CDR1 is SGHNT and CDR2 YYREEE (reference sequence). Trimming pared 4 bases from V and 2 bases from J, leaving 13 bases between. CDR3 region: CASSTIGTTKNIQYF. DNA for the CDR3: TGTGCCAGCAGCACGATCGGGACAACCAAAAACATTCAGTACTTC.

This clone was picked up one time. The chain combines TRBV28 with TRBJ2-2; 9 nucleotides line up with TRBD2. The CDR3 length is 18 residues. Trimming took 3 bases from V and 1 from J; bases not matched to a gene: 9. Germline values: CDR1 MDHEN, CDR2 SYDVKM. Written as DNA, the CDR3 is TGTGCCAGCAGTTTGGGACTAGCAACACTCAGGAACACCGGGGAGCTGTTTTTT. Amino acids: CASSLGLATLRNTGELFF.

The sample holds one count of this clone. The sample holds other DNA sequences that translate to the same CDR3. The chain couples TRBV7-6 to TRBJ2-3, with D hard to call. The ends were cut back, 1 base at V and 5 bases at J, with 4 bases in the middle. Germline CDR1 is SGHVS and CDR2 is FNYEAQ. The CDR3 totals 12 residues. CDR3 loop: CASSLVRDTQYF. The CDR3 coding sequence is TGTGCCAGCAGCTTAGTCCGAGATACGCAGTATTTT.

The chain combines TRBV4-1 with TRBJ2-7; 8 bases agree with TRBD1. The trim removed 1 base at V and 7 bases at J, leaving 9 bases unmatched. Germline values: CDR1 MGHRA, CDR2 YSYEKL. This CDR3 is built from 15 residues. CDR3 nucleotide sequence: TGCGCCAGCAGCCAAGCGGGGACAGGCTTGGGGGAGCAGTACTTC. It codes for CASSQAGTGLGEQYF.

The rearrangement uses TRBV6-4 and TRBJ2-1, with D unresolved. CDR3 size: 13 residues. Germline CDR1 MRHNA, CDR2 SNTAGT. V lost 3 bases and J 10 bases, leaving 13 bases between the germline ends. CDR3 in DNA: TGTGCCAGCAGTGAGGCGCTAGAAAGCGAGCAGTTCTTC. It is translated as CASSEALESEQFF.

The genes are TRBV25-1 and TRBJ1-2, with D possibly matching TRBD1 (5 bases). Germline-derived CDR1 and CDR2 are MGHDK and SYGVNS. This CDR3 has 13 amino acids. Trimming took 4 bases from V and 7 from J, leaving 13 bases between them. This CDR3 reads CASSGVTGLGYTF. The CDR3 DNA reads as TGTGCCAGCAGTGGGGTCACGGGGCTTGGCTACACCTTC.

The chain is built from TRBV11-3 and TRBJ2-5, with TRBD2 as a possible D gene (5 bases). The CDR3 loop spans 14 amino acids. Germline V gene lookup returns CDR1 SGHNT and CDR2 YENEEA. V lost 2 bases to trimming and J lost 4 bases, with 11 bases between them. The CDR3 here is CASSLTSSTETQYF. Written as DNA, the CDR3 is TGTGCCAGCAGCTTAACCTCTAGCACAGAGACCCAGTACTTC.

This clone was counted a single time. The chain is built from TRBV5-1 and TRBJ1-2, with 8 bases aligning to TRBD1. The CDR3 is 16 residues long. The V gene end was trimmed by 0 bases and the J gene end by 6 bases; junction bases not matched to a gene: 10. Germline V gives CDR1 SGHRS, CDR2 YFSETQ. CDR3 DNA: TGCGCCAGCAGCTTGGGACAGGGGATGGTGGAGGATGGCTACACCTTC. Protein product: CASSLGQGMVEDGYTF.

The chain uses TRBV6-5 and TRBJ2-7; 10 nucleotides agree with TRBD2. V lost 6 bases and J lost 0; bases outside the gene matches: 5. The CDR3 has 15 amino acids. Germline CDR1 reads MNHEY; CDR2 reads SVGAGI. Here the CDR3 reads CASSPLAGYSYEQYF. The DNA of the CDR3 is TGTGCCAGCAGCCCACTAGCGGGATACTCCTACGAGCAGTACTTC.

The chain links TRBV11-3 to TRBJ2-7, with 7 bases matching TRBD1. J was trimmed by 0 bases and V by 2 bases; bases with no gene match: 10. CDR1 SGHNT and CDR2 YENEEA come from the germline V gene. This CDR3 spans 17 amino acids. This CDR3 is CASSLSIRQGSSYEQYF. The CDR3 DNA is TGTGCCAGCAGCTTATCGATTCGACAGGGTAGCTCCTACGAGCAGTACTTC.

The chain employs TRBV20-1 and TRBJ2-1, with 7 bases that match TRBD2. This CDR3 region has 14 residues. Looked up from germline, CDR1 is DFQATT and CDR2 is SNEGSKA (reference sequence). J gave up 2 bases and V 3 bases, and 4 bases lay outside the gene matches. The CDR3 protein is CSASRAGAYNEQFF. The CDR3 nucleotides are TGCAGTGCTAGTCGGGCGGGAGCCTACAATGAGCAGTTCTTC.

This chain joins TRBV2 and TRBJ2-3; D not certain. V lost 3 bases to trimming and J lost 0 bases, with 10 bases between them. Looked up from germline, CDR1 is SNHLY and CDR2 is FYNNEI. The CDR3 totals 15 residues. CDR3 DNA: TGTGCCAGCAGTGAGGTGCCAGTTAGCACAGATACGCAGTATTTT. It specifies CASSEVPVSTDTQYF.

The V and J genes are TRBV20-1 and TRBJ1-2; D might be TRBD1 (5 bases). CDR1 DFQATT and CDR2 SNEGSKA come from the germline V gene (reference sequence). Trimming left V 6 bases short and J 4 bases short, with 9 bases between. CDR3 length: 11 amino acids. CDR3 coding DNA: TGCAGTGCCAGGGACGGCTATGGCTACACCTTC. This sequence encodes CSARDGYGYTF.

The chain combines TRBV4-3 with TRBJ1-1; no clear D gene. The V gene lost 4 bases and the J gene lost 8 bases, with 14 bases spanning the gap. CDR1 and CDR2 (germline): LGHNA, YSLEER. The CDR3 is 13 amino acids. CDR3 sequence: CASSPLGHPEAFF. In DNA, the CDR3 is TGCGCCAGCAGCCCCCTCGGTCACCCAGAAGCTTTCTTT.

This chain links TRBV9 with TRBJ2-2; TRBD1 aligns across 8 bases. The V and J ends lost 3 bases and 7 bases, in that order; junction bases with no gene match: 14. CDR1 and CDR2 from the germline V gene are SGDLS and YYNGEE. This CDR3 has 17 residues. The DNA of the CDR3 is TGTGCCAGCAGCGAGGGTTCCTTACAGGGGGGAAACGGGGAGCTGTTTTTT. Protein sequence: CASSEGSLQGGNGELFF.

The rearrangement links TRBV6-5 to TRBJ2-5; D is unresolved. The V gene's germline CDR1 is MNHEY and CDR2 SVGAGI. The CDR3 covers 16 residues. V lost 1 base, J lost 1 base, and 13 bases lay in between. CDR3 in amino acids: CASSYWGSGFQETQYF. The CDR3 bases are TGTGCCAGCAGTTACTGGGGATCTGGATTCCAAGAGACCCAGTACTTC.

The chain employs TRBV7-9 and TRBJ1-6; TRBD1 might be the D (5 bases). This CDR3 contains 14 residues. Per the germline V gene, CDR1 is SEHNR and CDR2 is FQNEAQ (reference sequence). Trimming took 5 bases from V and 4 from J, leaving 9 bases between them. This chain's CDR3 is CASSAGEYNSPLHF. In nucleotides, the CDR3 is TGTGCCAGCAGCGCGGGGGAGTATAATTCACCCCTCCACTTT.

The chain carries TRBV13 and TRBJ1-3; tentatively, D is TRBD1 (5 bases). This CDR3 comprises 15 residues. V lost 5 bases, J lost 7 bases, and 18 bases lay in between. Germline V gene sequence: CDR1 PRHDT, CDR2 FYEKMQ (reference sequence). The CDR3 region is CASSPGGTNLNTIYF. DNA of the CDR3: TGTGCCAGCAGCCCCGGGGGGACCAATCTCAACACCATATATTTT.

The V call is TRBV9, the J call TRBJ2-1; D perhaps matches TRBD2 (5 bases). The CDR3 length is 18 residues. Looked up from germline, CDR1 is SGDLS and CDR2 is YYNGEE. V was trimmed by 0 bases and J by 0 bases, leaving 16 bases between them. The CDR3 is CASSVGYPATSSYNEQFF. The CDR3 nucleotides read TGTGCCAGCAGCGTAGGCTATCCGGCTACTAGCTCCTACAATGAGCAGTTCTTC.

The genes are TRBV6-1 and TRBJ2-5; D remains ambiguous. V shed 2 bases and J shed 3 bases, with 10 bases lying between them. CDR3 length: 14 residues. Per germline, CDR1 MNHNS and CDR2 SASEGT. The CDR3 DNA reads TGTGCCAGCAGTGAACAAGACGGCAAAGAGACCCAGTACTTC. It encodes CASSEQDGKETQYF.